Below, 14 T cell receptor beta chains from the same sample are listed, as sequenced in a study of T cells in Graves' hyperthyroidism and ophthalmopathy (dated by TCRdb to between 2018 and 2021). The library was generated by multiplex PCR. The sample was run on an Illumina HiSeq 2000. The TCR beta CDR3 regions were amplified from the RNA transcripts. For the first round of RT-PCR on the TCR CDR3, the HTBI primer set was used together with the Qiagen OneStep RT-PCR kit. The public reads were run again by TCRdb, first through fastp at Q25 and then through MiXCR, and only productive beta chains were kept. Each CDR3 protein appears once, grouped with its most common genes and DNA. The sample profile shows approximately 380,000 distinct CDR3 sequences; over 15% of them were found once. Of the sample, 3.7% falls within the top ten clones. Sequencing used blood. All receptors derive from a woman aged 18 to 35 with Graves' hyperthyroidism.

In its sample, this clonotype was seen many times. The V call is TRBV7-2, the J call TRBJ1-2; D possibly corresponds to TRBD1 (6 bases). CDR3 length: 15 residues. Trimming shortened V by 2 bases and J by 3 bases, and 13 bases separated the two germline ends. CDR1 is SGHTA and CDR2 is FQGNSA in the germline V gene. This CDR3 reads CASSLIPGEDYGYTF. The CDR3 DNA follows: TGTGCCAGCAGCTTAATTCCAGGGGAAGACTATGGCTACACCTTC.

In this sample, this clonotype turned up a few times. The chain is built from TRBV29-1 and TRBJ2-5; a possible D gene is TRBD2 (5 bases). Trimming shortened V by 7 bases and J by 5 bases, and 8 bases separated the two germline ends. Looked up from germline, CDR1 is SQVTM and CDR2 is ANQGSEA. This CDR3 is built from 10 residues. CDR3 in amino acids: CSGELETQYF. Written as DNA, the CDR3 is TGCAGCGGGGAGCTGGAGACCCAGTACTTC. The full variable domain, its missing parts supplied by reference TRBV29-1 and TRBJ2-5, is SAVISQKPSRDICQRGTSLTIQCQVDSQVTMMFWYRQQPGQSLTLIATANQGSEATYESGFVIDKFPISRPNLTFSTLTVSNMSPEDSSIYLCSGELETQYFGPGTRLLVL.

This clonotype has only a few counts. The chain recombines TRBV20-1 with TRBJ2-2; D is perhaps TRBD1 (5 bases). V was trimmed by 3 bases and J by 4 bases, leaving 9 bases between them. The CDR3 has 13 amino acids. Germline V lookup: CDR1 DFQATT, CDR2 SNEGSKA (reference sequence). The CDR3: CSASADSTGELFF. The CDR3 DNA is TGCAGTGCTAGTGCTGACAGCACCGGGGAGCTGTTTTTT.

This clonotype was counted at least ten times. As DNA, the CDR3 is TGTGCCAGCAGTCAACAGGGTGGGGACGGAGAGACCCAGTACTTC. This codes for CASSQQGGDGETQYF. The J gene is TRBJ2-5, the V gene TRBV5-6, with D tentatively TRBD1 (6 bases). Germline V gene lookup returns CDR1 SGHDT and CDR2 YYEEEE. CDR3 length: 15 residues. V was pared by 5 bases and J by 4 bases, with 18 bases between.

This clonotype has ten or more counts. The chain carries TRBV2 and TRBJ1-5; TRBD1 might be the D (5 bases). Trimming removed 3 bases from V and 0 bases from J, with 6 bases in between. CDR1 is SNHLY, CDR2 FYNNEI, per germline. This CDR3 comprises 14 residues. CDR3 nucleotide sequence: TGTGCCAGCAGTGAGGGGCATAGCAATCAGCCCCAGCATTTT. Translation: CASSEGHSNQPQHF.

This clonotype was found many times. The chain links TRBV2 to TRBJ1-1, with 7 bases aligning to TRBD1. V lost 9 bases to trimming and J lost 7 bases; unmatched junction nucleotides: 11. This CDR3 contains 13 residues. Germline lookup yields CDR1 SNHLY and CDR2 FYNNEI. The CDR3 nucleotides read TGTGCCAGTTCCGGGACAGAAGCCCATGAAGCTTTCTTT. It encodes CASSGTEAHEAFF.

This clonotype appeared many times. The junction departs from germline at one end; a sequencing error may be responsible. The chain couples TRBV28 to TRBJ1-2; TRBD1 matches 7 bases. The CDR3 runs 11 residues. In germline, CDR1 is MDHEN, CDR2 SYDVKM. DNA for the CDR3: TGTGCCAGCACCGACAGGGATGGCTACACTTTC. This gives the protein CASTDRDGYTF.

This clonotype appeared a few times. The J gene is TRBJ2-4, the V gene TRBV7-8; no clear D gene. The V gene's germline CDR1 is SGHVS and CDR2 FQNEAQ. Between the trimmed V and J ends, which lost 3 bases and 2 bases, there was a span of 17 bases. The CDR3 consists of 17 residues. The CDR3 here is CASSFPGTISTKNIQYF. The CDR3 coding sequence is TGTGCCAGCAGCTTCCCCGGAACCATCAGTACCAAAAACATTCAGTACTTC.

Ten or more counts support this clonotype. This chain connects TRBV7-2 to TRBJ2-7, with TRBD2 as a possible D gene (5 bases). The V end lost 0 bases, the J end lost 9 bases, and 9 bases lay between the germline ends. The germline V gene encodes CDR1 SGHTA and CDR2 FQGNSA. CDR3 length: 12 residues. The CDR3 DNA reads TGTGCCAGCAGCTTAGCGGGAGCATCGCAGTACTTC. Residues: CASSLAGASQYF. The variable domain in full, with the rest retrieved from reference TRBV7-2 and TRBJ2-7, is GAGVSQSPSNKVTEKGKDVELRCDPISGHTALYWYRQSLGQGLEFLIYFQGNSAPDKSGLPSDRFSAERTGGSVSTLTIQRTQQEDSAVYLCASSLAGASQYFGPGTRLTVT.

This clonotype was counted many times. The chain joins TRBV20-1 to TRBJ1-5, with TRBD1 matching 8 bases. CDR3 length equals 14 residues. Per the germline V gene, CDR1 is DFQATT and CDR2 is SNEGSKA (reference sequence). With V trimmed by 0 bases and J by 7 bases, 5 bases remained unmatched. The CDR3 coding sequence is TGCAGTGCTAGAGAAGGACAGGGACGGCAGCCCCAGCATTTT. Translation gives CSAREGQGRQPQHF.

This clonotype showed up just a few times. The chain links TRBV27 to TRBJ2-2; TRBD2 aligns across 8 bases. The CDR3 spans 14 residues. J lost 5 bases, V lost 6 bases, and 5 bases had no gene match. Looked up from germline, CDR1 is MNHEY and CDR2 is SMNVEV (reference sequence). CDR3 DNA: TGTGCCAGCAGACCGGGAGGGAGGACCGGGGAGCTGTTTTTT. It is translated as CASRPGGRTGELFF.

This chain uses TRBV6-2 or TRBV6-3 with TRBJ1-5; maybe TRBD1 (5 bases). The germline V and J ends were trimmed by 4 bases and 0 bases, with 13 bases remaining between them. From germline, CDR1 is MNHEY and CDR2 SVGEGT. The CDR3 is made up of 16 amino acids. The CDR3 DNA follows: TGTGCCAGCAGTTTCCGACAGACCTATAGCAATCAGCCCCAGCATTTT. The encoded protein is CASSFRQTYSNQPQHF.

This clonotype has ten or more counts. This sequence joins TRBV29-1 and TRBJ1-1; D not resolved. The CDR3 runs 14 residues. In germline, CDR1 is SQVTM, CDR2 ANQGSEA. V was shortened by 0 bases and J by 1 base, with 9 bases between the two germline ends. As DNA, the CDR3 is TGCAGCGTTGAAGAGGAGGGCTGGAACACTGAAGCTTTCTTT. Translated, it gives CSVEEEGWNTEAFF.

This clonotype was observed many times. The chain links TRBV6-1 to TRBJ2-2; D is ambiguous. Trimming removed 7 bases at V and 3 bases at J, with 9 bases between. This CDR3 has 13 amino acids. CDR1 MNHNS and CDR2 SASEGT come from the germline V gene. CDR3 DNA sequence: TGTGCCAGCATGGTGAGCGACACCGGGGAGCTGTTTTTT. This gives the protein CASMVSDTGELFF.